This record covers a single TCR beta chain. Original processing methods: Nucleated cell number was recorded as an estimate derived from reference gene primer amplification. This table comes from immunoSEQ multiplex PCR, and its TCRdb copy is limited to in-frame clones, with some not included. That table supplies the V and J calls and clone size; D and trimming were determined from the DNA. The repertoire holds roughly 38,000 clones, over 75% seen once, with 7% to 9% in the top ten. The record originates from a study of blood T cell repertoires in COVID-19. Study background: Whether acute or convalescent, the COVID-19 samples came from the United States, Italy and Spain. Sample material is recorded as cDNA or gDNA derived from T cells, B-cell-depleted T cells, or PBMCs.

Trimming stripped 3 bases from V and 6 bases from J, with 14 bases between. The CDR3 length is 14 residues. Germline lookup yields CDR1 LNHDA and CDR2 SQIVND (reference sequence). The gene calls are TRBV19 and TRBJ1-1, with a possible D match to TRBD1 (6 bases). The receptor was isolated from a woman aged 70 to 79 with acute or convalescent COVID-19. The sequencing input was peripheral blood. This CDR3 reads CASSIGGASAEAFF. The DNA of the CDR3 is TGTGCCAGTAGTATTGGGGGGGCGAGCGCTGAAGCTTTCTTT.